The sequence of this T cell receptor beta chain was determined in a study of cytomegalovirus exposure and HLA in healthy donors. Study results and caveats: Equally common other TCR beta chains were less clonally expanded than HLA-associated ones, a later analysis found. Roughly uniform depth of sequencing across donors was assumed in presence/absence analyses. Looking again later, the authors saw that most CMV-associated TCR beta chains seemed HLA-restricted.

The CDR3 sequence is 15 residues long. Germline loops: CDR1 SNHLY, CDR2 FYNNEI. Trimming removed 4 bases from V and 0 bases from J, with 10 bases in between. Vbeta (60) and Jbeta (13) primers were used in the PCR. The repertoire was sequenced with immunoSEQ multiplex PCR; TCRdb's copy has only in-frame clones and lacks some. The table shows under 200,000 clones, with roughly 70% occurring only once. About this clone: Its matching antigen is unknown.

The rearrangement links TRBV2 to TRBJ1-5, with D perhaps TRBD1 (5 bases). Sequencing was done on a sample of PBMCs. The sequence was collected from a woman between 25 and 40 years old in good health and CMV-seronegative. The CDR3 spells CASSVDSHSNQPQHF. The DNA for the CDR3 is TGTGCCAGCAGTGTAGACAGCCATAGCAATCAGCCCCAGCATTTT.